This TCR beta chain was retrieved from a study of post-analysis software for immune sequencing data. Study-wide findings and caveats: Elevated frequency relative to controls characterized four or five TRBV segments in patients, TRBV5-6, TRBV5-1 and TRBV20-1 among them. Significantly lower normalized Chao1 diversity was seen in multiple sclerosis patients than in controls.

Included in the TCR beta cDNA libraries were unique molecular identifiers. MiXCR, run by TCRdb on the PCR reads, gives a single entry per CDR3 protein. The sample has roughly 800,000 distinct CDR3 sequences, approximately 57% seen once. After removal of 2 bases from V and 2 bases from J, the junction contained 6 bases not matched to a gene. This CDR3 spans 15 amino acids. In germline, CDR1 is SGHRS, CDR2 YFSETQ. This clonotype came up a few times. No antigen is known for it. The chain has TRBV5-1 and TRBJ2-7, with 8 bases lining up with TRBD2. This TCR was sampled from a girl aged 10-17 years with multiple sclerosis. Sample: blood. CDR3 sequence: CASSFFREGPYEQYF. The CDR3, as DNA: TGCGCCAGCAGCTTCTTCCGGGAGGGCCCCTACGAGCAGTACTTC.